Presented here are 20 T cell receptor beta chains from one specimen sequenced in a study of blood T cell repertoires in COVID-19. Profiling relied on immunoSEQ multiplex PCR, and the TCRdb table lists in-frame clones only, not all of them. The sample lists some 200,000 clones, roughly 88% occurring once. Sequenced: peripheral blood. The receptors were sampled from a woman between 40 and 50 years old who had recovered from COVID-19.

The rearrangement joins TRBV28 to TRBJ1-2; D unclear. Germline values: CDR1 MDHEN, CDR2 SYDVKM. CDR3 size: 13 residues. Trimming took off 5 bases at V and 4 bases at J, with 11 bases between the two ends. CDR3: CASSPSGSYGYTF. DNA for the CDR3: TGTGCCAGCAGTCCCTCCGGGAGCTATGGCTACACCTTC.

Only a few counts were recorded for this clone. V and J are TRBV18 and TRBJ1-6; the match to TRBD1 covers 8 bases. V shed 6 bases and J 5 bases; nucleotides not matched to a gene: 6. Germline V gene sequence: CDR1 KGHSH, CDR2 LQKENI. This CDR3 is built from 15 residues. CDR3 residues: CASSATGGDNSPLHF. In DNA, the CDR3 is TGTGCCAGCTCGGCCACAGGGGGGGATAATTCACCCCTCCACTTT.

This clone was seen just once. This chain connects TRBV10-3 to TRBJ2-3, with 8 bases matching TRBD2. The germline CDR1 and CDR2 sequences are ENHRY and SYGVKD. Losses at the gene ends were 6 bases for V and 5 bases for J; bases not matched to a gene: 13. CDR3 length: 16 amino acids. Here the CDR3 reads CAIRGLVNSEGDTQYF. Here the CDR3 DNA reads TGTGCCATCAGGGGACTAGTCAACAGCGAAGGAGATACGCAGTATTTT.

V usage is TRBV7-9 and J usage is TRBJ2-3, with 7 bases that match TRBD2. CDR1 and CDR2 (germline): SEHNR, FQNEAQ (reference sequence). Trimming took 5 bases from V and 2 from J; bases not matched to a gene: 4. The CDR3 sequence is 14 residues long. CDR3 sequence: CASSPSGVTDTQYF. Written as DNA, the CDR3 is TGTGCCAGCAGCCCGAGCGGGGTCACAGATACGCAGTATTTT.

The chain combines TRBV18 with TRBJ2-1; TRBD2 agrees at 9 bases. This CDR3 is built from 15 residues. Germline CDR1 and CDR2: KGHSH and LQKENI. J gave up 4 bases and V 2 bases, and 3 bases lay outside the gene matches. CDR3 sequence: CASSPLSGGYNEQFF. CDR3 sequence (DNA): TGTGCCAGCTCACCATTAAGCGGGGGGTACAATGAGCAGTTCTTC.

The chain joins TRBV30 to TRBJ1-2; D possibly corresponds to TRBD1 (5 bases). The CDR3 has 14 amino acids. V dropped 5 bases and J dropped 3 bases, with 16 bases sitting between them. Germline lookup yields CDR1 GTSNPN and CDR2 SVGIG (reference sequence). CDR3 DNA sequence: TGTGCCTGGGGAGAGGGCAGGGATCACTATGGCTACACCTTC. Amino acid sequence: CAWGEGRDHYGYTF.

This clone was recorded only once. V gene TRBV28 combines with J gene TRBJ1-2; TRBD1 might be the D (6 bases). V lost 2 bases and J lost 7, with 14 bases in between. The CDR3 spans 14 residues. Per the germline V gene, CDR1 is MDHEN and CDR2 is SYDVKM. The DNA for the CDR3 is TGTGCCAGCAGTTTAGGGGGCCGGGTGGGTGGCTACACCTTC. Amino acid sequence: CASSLGGRVGGYTF.

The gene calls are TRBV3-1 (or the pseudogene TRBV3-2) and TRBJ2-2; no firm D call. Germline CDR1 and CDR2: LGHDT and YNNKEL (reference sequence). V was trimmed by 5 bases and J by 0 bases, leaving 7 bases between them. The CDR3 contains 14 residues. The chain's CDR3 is CASSTRANTGELFF. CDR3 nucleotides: TGTGCCAGCAGCACCCGAGCGAACACCGGGGAGCTGTTTTTT.

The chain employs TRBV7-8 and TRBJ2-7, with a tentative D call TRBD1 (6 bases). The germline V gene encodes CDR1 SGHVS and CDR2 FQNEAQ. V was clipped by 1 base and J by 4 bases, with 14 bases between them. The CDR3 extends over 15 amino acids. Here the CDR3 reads CASSLVDRRSYEQYF. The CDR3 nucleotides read TGTGCCAGCAGCTTAGTAGACAGGAGGTCTTACGAGCAGTACTTC.

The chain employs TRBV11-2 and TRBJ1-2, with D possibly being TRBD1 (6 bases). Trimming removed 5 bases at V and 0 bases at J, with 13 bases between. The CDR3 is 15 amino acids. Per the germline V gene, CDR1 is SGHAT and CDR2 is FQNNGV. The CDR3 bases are TGTGCCAGCAGCCGTGACAGGCAATCTAACTATGGCTACACCTTC. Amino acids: CASSRDRQSNYGYTF.

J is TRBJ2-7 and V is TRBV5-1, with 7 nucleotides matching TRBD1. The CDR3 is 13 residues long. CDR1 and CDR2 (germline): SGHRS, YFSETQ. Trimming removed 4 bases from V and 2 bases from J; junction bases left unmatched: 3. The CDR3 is CASSIGTAYEQYF. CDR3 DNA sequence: TGCGCCAGCAGCATAGGGACAGCCTACGAGCAGTACTTC.

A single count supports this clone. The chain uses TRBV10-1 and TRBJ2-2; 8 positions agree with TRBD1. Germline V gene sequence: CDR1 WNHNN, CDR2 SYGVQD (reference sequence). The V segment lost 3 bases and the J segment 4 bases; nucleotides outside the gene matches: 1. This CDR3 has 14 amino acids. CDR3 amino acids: CASSETGGTGELFF. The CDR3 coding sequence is TGCGCCAGCAGTGAAACAGGGGGCACCGGGGAGCTGTTTTTT.

This CDR3 is CASSQDPTDLGSPLHF. The CDR3 DNA reads as TGCGCCAGCAGCCAAGATCCTACTGACTTGGGTTCACCCCTCCACTTT. The chain recombines TRBV4-1 with TRBJ1-6; D call uncertain. The CDR3 sequence is 16 residues long. The germline gives CDR1 MGHRA, CDR2 YSYEKL. V lost 0 bases, J lost 9 bases, and 15 bases lay in between.

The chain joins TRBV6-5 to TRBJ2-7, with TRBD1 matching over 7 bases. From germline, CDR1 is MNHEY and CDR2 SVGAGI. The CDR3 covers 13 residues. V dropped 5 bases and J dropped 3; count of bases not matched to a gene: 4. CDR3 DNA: TGTGCCAGCAGTCGGGACAGATACTACGAGCAGTACTTC. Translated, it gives CASSRDRYYEQYF.

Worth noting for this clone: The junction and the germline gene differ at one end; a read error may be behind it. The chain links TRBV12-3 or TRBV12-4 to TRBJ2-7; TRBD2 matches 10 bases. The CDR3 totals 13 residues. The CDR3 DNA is TGTGCCAGCAGTTTAAGTGGGACTAGCGAATCCTTCTTC. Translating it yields CASSLSGTSESFF.

The CDR3 DNA sequence: TGTGCCAGCAGGCAGGGGATCCGTTATCAAGAGACCCAGTACTTC. It translates to CASRQGIRYQETQYF. V usage is TRBV27 and J usage is TRBJ2-5; tentative D call: TRBD1 (6 bases). The CDR3 runs 15 residues. The germline V gene encodes CDR1 MNHEY and CDR2 SMNVEV (reference sequence). Trimming removed 6 bases from V and 2 bases from J, with 16 bases in between.

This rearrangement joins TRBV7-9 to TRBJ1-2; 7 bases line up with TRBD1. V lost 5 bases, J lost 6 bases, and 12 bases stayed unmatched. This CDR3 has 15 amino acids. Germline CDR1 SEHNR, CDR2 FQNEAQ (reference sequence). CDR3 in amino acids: CASSENRGEGDGYTF. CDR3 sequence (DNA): TGTGCCAGCAGCGAGAACAGGGGAGAGGGAGATGGCTACACCTTC.

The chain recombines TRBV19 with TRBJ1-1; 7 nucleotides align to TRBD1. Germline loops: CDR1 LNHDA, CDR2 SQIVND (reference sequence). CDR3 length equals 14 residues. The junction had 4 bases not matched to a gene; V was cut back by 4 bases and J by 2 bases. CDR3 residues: CASSRGDSNTEAFF. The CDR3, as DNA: TGTGCCAGTAGTAGGGGGGACAGTAACACTGAAGCTTTCTTT.

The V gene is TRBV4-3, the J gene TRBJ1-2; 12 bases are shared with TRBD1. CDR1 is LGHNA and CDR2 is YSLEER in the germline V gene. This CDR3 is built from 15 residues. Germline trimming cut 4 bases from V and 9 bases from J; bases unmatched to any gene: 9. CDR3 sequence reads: CASSPSGTGGDSYTF. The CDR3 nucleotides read TGCGCCAGCAGCCCGTCCGGGACAGGGGGCGATAGCTACACCTTC.

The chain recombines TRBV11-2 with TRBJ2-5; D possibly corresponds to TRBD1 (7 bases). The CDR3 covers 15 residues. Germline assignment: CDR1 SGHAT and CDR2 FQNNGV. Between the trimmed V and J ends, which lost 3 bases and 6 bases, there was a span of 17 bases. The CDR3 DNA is TGTGCCAGCAGCTTTTCCGGGGCAGGGGGGCAGACCCAGTACTTC. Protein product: CASSFSGAGGQTQYF.